This T cell receptor beta chain is from a study of blood T cell repertoires in COVID-19. Study at large: Material from acute and convalescent COVID-19 was sourced from the United States, Italy and Spain. T cells, B-cell-depleted T cells, or PBMCs provided the cDNA or gDNA that served as material.

CDR3 length: 15 residues. Per the germline V gene, CDR1 is KGHSH and CDR2 is LQKENI. With 2 bases removed from V and 0 bases from J, the gap between germline ends came to 10 bases. Original processing notes: Counts of nucleated cells, estimated from reference gene primer amplification, were obtained. The protocol was immunoSEQ multiplex PCR, while the TCRdb copy is restricted to in-frame clones and leaves out a portion. V and J calls and clone size come straight from that table; D and trimming were deduced from the DNA. The sample has some 240,000 clones, roughly four fifths seen once; the top ten hold roughly 12%.

Sequenced material: peripheral blood. The sequence was collected from a woman aged 60-75 years with active or convalescent COVID-19. This chain links TRBV18 with TRBJ1-2; perhaps TRBD1 as D (5 bases). This chain's CDR3 is CASSPYDRTNYGYTF. Written as DNA, the CDR3 is TGTGCCAGCTCACCATATGACAGAACTAACTATGGCTACACCTTC.